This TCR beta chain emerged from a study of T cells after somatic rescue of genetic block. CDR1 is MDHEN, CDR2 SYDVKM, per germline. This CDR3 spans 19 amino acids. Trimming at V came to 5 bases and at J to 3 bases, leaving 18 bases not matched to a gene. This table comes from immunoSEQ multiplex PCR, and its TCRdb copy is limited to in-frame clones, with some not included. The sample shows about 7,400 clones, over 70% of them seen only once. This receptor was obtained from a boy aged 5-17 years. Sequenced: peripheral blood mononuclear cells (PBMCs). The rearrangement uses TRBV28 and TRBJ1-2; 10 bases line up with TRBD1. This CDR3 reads CASSSSYRDRGARDYGYTF. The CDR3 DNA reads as TGTGCCAGCAGTAGTTCTTACCGGGACAGGGGCGCGAGGGACTATGGCTACACCTTC.